This record concerns one TCR beta chain sequence. This entry belongs to a study of control samples from healthy donors and cancer patients. V was pared by 4 bases and J by 3 bases, with 4 bases of the junction left unmatched. The CDR3 length is 15 residues. Germline CDR1 SGHNT, CDR2 YYREEE (reference sequence). The repertoire was sequenced with immunoSEQ multiplex PCR; TCRdb's copy has only in-frame clones and lacks some. Of fewer than 85,000 clones listed, about 95% are singletons. The sample consisted of blood. V and J are TRBV5-4 and TRBJ2-5, with 12 nucleotides matching TRBD2. This receptor was identified in a woman aged 25 to 45 in good health. CDR3 nucleotides: TGTGCCAGCAGCCGCCGACTAGCGGGGGAAGAGACCCAGTACTTC. Translated: CASSRRLAGEETQYF. The full variable domain, in which reference TRBV5-4 and TRBJ2-5 provide the parts outside the CDR3, is ETGVTQSPTHLIKTRGQQVTLRCSSQSGHNTVSWYQQALGQGPQFIFQYYREEENGRGNFPPRFSGLQFPNYSSELNVNALELDDSALYLCASSRRLAGEETQYFGPGTRLLVL.